These 9 T cell receptor beta chains were all obtained from the same sample, sequenced in a study of human T cells and chemical hapten exposure. TCRdb ran MiXCR on the RACE reads and lists one entry per CDR3 protein. The sample records tens of thousands of distinct CDR3 sequences, 6.5% to 8.5% being singletons. Time point denoted: pre-sensitization, week 0. Treatment: therapeutic diphenylcyclopropenone sensitization with weekly scalp DPC. The source material was whole blood, sampled in connection with sensitization to the hapten diphenylcyclopropenone (DPC). The receptors were gathered from a woman aged 25 to 45 with alopecia areata. Some clones in this sample may be carry-over from other donors' samples.

This sequence joins TRBV5-1 and TRBJ2-1; the match to TRBD2 covers 9 bases. V lost 2 bases and J lost 8; bases outside the gene matches: 8. Germline V CDR1 and CDR2: SGHRS, YFSETQ. CDR3 size: 15 residues. The DNA of the CDR3 is TGCGCCAGCAGCTTAGCTAGCGGGGTTAATTATGAGCAGTTCTTC. Its protein product is CASSLASGVNYEQFF.

This clonotype has ten or more counts. The gene calls are TRBV5-5 and TRBJ2-7, with unresolved D. Germline values: CDR1 SGHKS, CDR2 YYEKEE (reference sequence). V lost 3 bases, J lost 2 bases, and 6 bases lay in between. The CDR3 is 12 amino acids. CDR3 bases: TGTGCCAGCAGCTATCACCCCTACGAGCAGTACTTC. Protein sequence: CASSYHPYEQYF.

This clonotype was recorded many times. V and J are TRBV29-1 and TRBJ1-1, with 7 nucleotides matching TRBD1. Germline V gives CDR1 SQVTM, CDR2 ANQGSEA. The CDR3 is made up of 12 amino acids. The ends lost 7 bases at V and 5 bases at J; junction bases unmatched: 7. The CDR3 DNA reads as TGCAGCGGTAGACAGGGAGTGACTGAAGCTTTCTTT. Protein product: CSGRQGVTEAFF.

This clonotype has at least ten counts. The chain has TRBV5-1 and TRBJ2-1; 9 nucleotides agree with TRBD1. Germline V gene sequence: CDR1 SGHRS, CDR2 YFSETQ. After removal of 1 base from V and 2 bases from J, the junction contained 1 base not matched to a gene. The CDR3 has 15 amino acids. DNA for the CDR3: TGCGCCAGCAGCTTGTGGACAGGGGCCTACAATGAGCAGTTCTTC. Translated: CASSLWTGAYNEQFF.

This clonotype came up a few times. This chain connects TRBV7-7 to TRBJ2-2; D unclear. The CDR3 runs to 16 residues. The V and J ends lost 5 bases and 6 bases respectively, with 19 bases between them. The V gene's germline CDR1 is SSHAT and CDR2 FNYEAQ (reference sequence). Here the CDR3 reads CASSPTSTSTAGELFF. In DNA, the CDR3 is TGTGCCAGCAGCCCAACTTCCACATCCACGGCCGGGGAGCTGTTTTTT.

This clonotype was found many times. CDR3 DNA: TGTGCCAGCTCACCACGGGGGAGCACCACTGAAGCTTTCTTT. Translating it yields CASSPRGSTTEAFF. This chain joins TRBV18 and TRBJ1-1; a possible D gene is TRBD1 (5 bases). The germline CDR1 and CDR2 sequences are KGHSH and LQKENI. This CDR3 has 14 residues. The V end was cut by 1 base, the J end by 4 bases, with 10 bases between.

The sample holds many counts of this clonotype. This chain joins TRBV11-2 and TRBJ2-7, with D tentatively TRBD1 or TRBD2 (6 bases each). Germline V gene data show CDR1 as SGHAT and CDR2 as FQNNGV. The CDR3 has 15 residues. V lost 3 bases, J lost 3 bases, and 15 bases lay in between. For the CDR3, the DNA is TGTGCCAGCAGCTTGAGGGGGGCGTCCCACTACGAGCAGTACTTC. Translating gives CASSLRGASHYEQYF.

In its sample, this clonotype was seen a few times. The chain is built from TRBV7-6 and TRBJ2-3; D not certain. This CDR3 contains 16 residues. CDR1 and CDR2 from the germline V gene are SGHVS and FNYEAQ. V shed 2 bases and J shed 1 base, with 13 bases lying between them. CDR3 amino acids: CASSLFGLAGTDTQYF. Written as DNA, the CDR3 is TGTGCCAGCAGCTTATTCGGGTTGGCGGGCACAGATACGCAGTATTTT.

This clonotype occurred many times. V usage is TRBV2 and J usage is TRBJ1-1; TRBD1 aligns across 8 bases. This CDR3 is built from 13 residues. In germline, CDR1 is SNHLY, CDR2 FYNNEI. The V and J ends lost 8 bases and 5 bases, in that order; junction bases with no gene match: 7. CDR3 residues: CASAGGLGTEAFF. CDR3 nucleotides: TGTGCCAGCGCAGGGGGCTTGGGGACTGAAGCTTTCTTT.